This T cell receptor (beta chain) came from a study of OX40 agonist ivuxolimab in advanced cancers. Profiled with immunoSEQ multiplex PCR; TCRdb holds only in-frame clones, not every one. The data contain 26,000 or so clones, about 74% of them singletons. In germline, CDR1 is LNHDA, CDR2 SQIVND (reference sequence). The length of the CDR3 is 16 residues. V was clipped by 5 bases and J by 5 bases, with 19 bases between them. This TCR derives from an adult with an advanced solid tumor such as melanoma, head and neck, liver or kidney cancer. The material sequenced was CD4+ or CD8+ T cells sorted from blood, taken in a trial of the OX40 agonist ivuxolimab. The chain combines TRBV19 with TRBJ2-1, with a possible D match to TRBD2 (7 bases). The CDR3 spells CASSPQGGVVDNEQFF. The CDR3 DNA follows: TGTGCCAGTAGTCCCCAAGGGGGGGTGGTTGACAATGAGCAGTTCTTC. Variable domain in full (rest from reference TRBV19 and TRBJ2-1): DGGITQSPKYLFRKEGQNVTLSCEQNLNHDAMYWYRQDPGQGLRLIYYSQIVNDFQKGDIAEGYSVSREKKESFPLTVTSAQKNPTAFYLCASSPQGGVVDNEQFFGPGTRLTVL.